This T cell receptor beta chain originates from a study of shared clonotypes between healthy human individuals. This CDR3 is built from 13 residues. Trimming stripped 8 bases from V and 1 base from J, with 11 bases between. Germline CDR1 is SNHLY and CDR2 is FYNNEI. Only in-frame clones appear in the TCRdb table, and some are missing; sequencing was by immunoSEQ multiplex PCR. This sample has fewer than 700,000 clones, with roughly 72% found just once. The material sequenced was PBMCs. The TCR comes from a woman aged 40 to 50 in good health. Some clones in this sample may be carry-over from other donors' samples. This rearrangement joins TRBV2 to TRBJ1-1; maybe TRBD1 (5 bases). DNA for the CDR3: TGTGCCAGCGCCCGGGACCAGAACACTGAAGCTTTCTTT. It specifies CASARDQNTEAFF.